The sequence of this T cell receptor beta chain was determined in a study of CD8 T cells in ankylosing spondylitis. TCRdb itself ran the 5' RACE reads through MiXCR, one entry per CDR3 protein. The sample consists of under 7,000 distinct CDR3 sequences, 2.1% of them appearing once. The CDR3 runs to 14 residues. V dropped 0 bases and J dropped 2 bases, with 9 bases sitting between them. Germline CDR1 and CDR2: SGDLS and YYNGEE. Study-wide results and caveats: Disease-linked clones proved CD8+ and comparatively uncommon in peripheral blood. Matched ankylosing spondylitis synovial fluid reportedly contained a significantly enriched population of disease-linked clones. It appeared that ankylosing spondylitis blood was characterized by a TCR beta motif of several highly homologous variants.

This clonotype came up many times. The antigen is not known. The V gene is TRBV9, the J gene TRBJ2-7; either TRBD1 or TRBD2 may supply D (5 bases each). The receptor was derived from a male donor with ankylosing spondylitis or in good health (not recorded which). Input material: blood, either unsorted or a sorted T cell fraction (not recorded which). CDR3 sequence: CASSVGGAAYEQYF. As DNA, the CDR3 is TGTGCCAGCAGCGTAGGAGGGGCAGCCTACGAGCAGTACTTC.